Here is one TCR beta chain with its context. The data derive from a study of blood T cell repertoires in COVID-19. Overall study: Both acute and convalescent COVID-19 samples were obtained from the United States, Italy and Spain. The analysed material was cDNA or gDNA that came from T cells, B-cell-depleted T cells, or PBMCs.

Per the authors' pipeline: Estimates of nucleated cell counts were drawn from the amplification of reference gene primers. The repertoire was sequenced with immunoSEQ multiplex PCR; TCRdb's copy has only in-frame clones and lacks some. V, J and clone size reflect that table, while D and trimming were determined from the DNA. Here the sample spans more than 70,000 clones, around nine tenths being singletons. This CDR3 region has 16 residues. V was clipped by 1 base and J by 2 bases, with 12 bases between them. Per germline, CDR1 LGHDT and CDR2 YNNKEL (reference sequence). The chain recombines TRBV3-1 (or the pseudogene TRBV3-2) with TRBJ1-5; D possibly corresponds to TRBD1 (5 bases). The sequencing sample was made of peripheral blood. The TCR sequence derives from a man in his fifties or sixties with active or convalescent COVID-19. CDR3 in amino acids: CASSQGGTTRNQPQHF. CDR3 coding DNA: TGTGCCAGCAGCCAAGGTGGGACTACACGCAATCAGCCCCAGCATTTT.